The 32 T cell receptor beta chains presented below share a single source sample, sequenced in a study of blood T cell repertoires in COVID-19. Method: immunoSEQ multiplex PCR; TCRdb's copy keeps in-frame clones and lacks some. Among some 90,000 clones listed, roughly nine tenths were seen once. The sequencing sample was made of peripheral blood. These receptors were collected from a man in his forties or fifties with acute or convalescent COVID-19.

The genes are TRBV2 and TRBJ1-3, with 7 bases matching TRBD1. The CDR3 contains 17 residues. Germline loops: CDR1 SNHLY, CDR2 FYNNEI. The ends lost 5 bases at V and 8 bases at J; junction bases unmatched: 18. The CDR3 here is CASSFSPGQPALDTIYF. The CDR3 nucleotides are TGTGCCAGCAGTTTCTCGCCGGGACAGCCAGCACTTGACACCATATATTTT.

V usage is TRBV5-6 and J usage is TRBJ1-4; 8 nucleotides match TRBD1. The CDR3 consists of 16 residues. The trim removed 4 bases at V and 8 bases at J, leaving 13 bases unmatched. Germline V gives CDR1 SGHDT, CDR2 YYEEEE. CDR3 amino acids: CASSGTSGTGREKLFF. The CDR3 DNA follows: TGTGCCAGCAGCGGTACCTCCGGGACAGGAAGGGAAAAACTGTTTTTT.

The chain combines TRBV28 with TRBJ1-5; D is undetermined. Germline lookup yields CDR1 MDHEN and CDR2 SYDVKM. Trimming cost V 5 bases and J 1 base, with 9 bases left between them. This CDR3 is 14 amino acids long. The CDR3 DNA reads TGTGCCAGCAGTAGCGGACCGAGCAATCAGCCCCAGCATTTT. This codes for CASSSGPSNQPQHF.

CDR3: CASSRQGVTEAFF. CDR3 in DNA: TGTGCCAGCAGCCGTCAGGGCGTCACTGAAGCTTTCTTT. J is TRBJ1-1 and V is TRBV3-1 (or the pseudogene TRBV3-2); D perhaps matches TRBD1 (5 bases). This CDR3 is built from 13 residues. V shed 4 bases and J shed 4 bases, with 10 bases lying between them. Germline CDR1 reads LGHDT; CDR2 reads YNNKEL (reference sequence).

This clone occurred once. The CDR3 DNA sequence: TGTGCCAGCAGCCAGGGCAGGGACTATGGCTACACCTTC. This translates into CASSQGRDYGYTF. This sequence joins TRBV7-6 and TRBJ1-2; maybe TRBD1 (5 bases). The germline CDR1 and CDR2 sequences are SGHVS and FNYEAQ. The V end lost 5 bases, the J end lost 3 bases, and 10 bases lay between the germline ends. There are 13 residues in the CDR3.

This clone appeared once. This chain connects TRBV28 to TRBJ2-2; D is possibly TRBD2 (6 bases). V was trimmed by 6 bases and J by 5 bases, leaving 22 bases between them. The CDR3 consists of 17 residues. Germline CDR1 reads MDHEN; CDR2 reads SYDVKM. The CDR3 coding sequence is TGTGCCAGCAGCCCAGTTCATGGGGCGGGGAGTACCGGGGAGCTGTTTTTT. Residues: CASSPVHGAGSTGELFF.

V and J are TRBV7-9 and TRBJ2-5, with TRBD2 identical over 7 bases. CDR1 and CDR2 from the germline V gene are SEHNR and FQNEAQ (reference sequence). V was clipped by 4 bases and J by 5 bases; unmatched bases: 7. The CDR3 has 14 amino acids. The DNA of the CDR3 is TGTGCCAGCAGCTCGGGACTAATTGGGGAGACCCAGTACTTC. Protein product: CASSSGLIGETQYF.

The chain recombines TRBV9 with TRBJ2-1; TRBD2 aligns across 15 bases. This CDR3 spans 17 amino acids. Germline-derived CDR1 and CDR2 are SGDLS and YYNGEE. Trimming at V came to 4 bases and at J to 3 bases, leaving 5 bases not matched to a gene. CDR3 in DNA: TGTGCCAGCAGCTTGGTGGGACTAGCGGGGGGCTACAATGAGCAGTTCTTC. Its protein is CASSLVGLAGGYNEQFF.

The rearrangement joins TRBV4-1 to TRBJ1-2; 8 bases agree with TRBD1. Germline V gene data show CDR1 as MGHRA and CDR2 as YSYEKL. With V trimmed by 4 bases and J by 8 bases, 6 bases remained unmatched. CDR3 length equals 13 residues. The CDR3 nucleotides read TGCGCCAGCAGCCTGTCCCGGGACAGGGGCTACACCTTC. It translates to CASSLSRDRGYTF.

The genes are TRBV7-3 and TRBJ2-2; tentatively, D is TRBD2 (5 bases). The CDR3 sequence is 14 residues long. Germline assignment: CDR1 SGHTA and CDR2 FQGTGA. Deletions cut 4 bases from V and 0 bases from J, with 6 bases between. CDR3 coding DNA: TGTGCCAGCAGCTCGGGGACGAACACCGGGGAGCTGTTTTTT. The encoded protein is CASSSGTNTGELFF.

V usage is TRBV11-2 and J usage is TRBJ2-2, with 14 bases lining up with TRBD2. The V segment lost 4 bases and the J segment 5 bases; nucleotides outside the gene matches: 9. Per germline, CDR1 SGHAT and CDR2 FQNNGV. The CDR3 is 18 amino acids. Here the CDR3 reads CASSSTSGGVLLTGELFF. In DNA form, the CDR3 reads TGTGCCAGCAGCTCGACTAGCGGGGGGGTACTACTAACCGGGGAGCTGTTTTTT.

J is TRBJ1-5 and V is TRBV5-4; possible D gene TRBD1, 6 bases. V was pared by 4 bases and J by 4 bases, with 18 bases between. Germline assignment: CDR1 SGHNT and CDR2 YYREEE (reference sequence). This CDR3 contains 16 residues. CDR3 residues: CASSIGGGTRNQPQHF. DNA for the CDR3: TGTGCCAGCAGCATCGGAGGGGGGACTAGGAATCAGCCCCAGCATTTT.

The rearrangement joins TRBV12-3 or TRBV12-4 to TRBJ1-4; D is uncertain. The CDR3 consists of 13 residues. Trimming pared 6 bases from V and 8 bases from J, leaving 13 bases between. The CDR3 sequence: CASRLLSGEKLFF. For the CDR3, the DNA is TGTGCCAGCAGGCTCCTTTCGGGAGAAAAACTGTTTTTT.

This rearrangement joins TRBV7-6 to TRBJ2-1, with 12 nucleotides matching TRBD1. V was pared by 2 bases and J by 6 bases, with 11 bases of the junction left unmatched. Looked up from germline, CDR1 is SGHVS and CDR2 is FNYEAQ. CDR3 size: 18 residues. CDR3 residues: CASSLFPPVGQGANEQFF. DNA of the CDR3: TGTGCCAGCAGCTTATTCCCGCCGGTGGGACAGGGGGCCAATGAGCAGTTCTTC. The variable domain in full, with the rest retrieved from reference TRBV7-6 and TRBJ2-1, is GAGVSQSPRYKVTKRGQDVALRCDPISGHVSLYWYRQALGQGPEFLTYFNYEAQQDKSGLPNDRFSAERPEGSISTLTIQRTEQRDSAMYRCASSLFPPVGQGANEQFFGPGTRLTVL.

The chain has TRBV25-1 and TRBJ2-7; D perhaps matches TRBD2 (6 bases). The CDR3 is 16 amino acids. Trimming removed 3 bases from V and 2 bases from J, with 17 bases in between. Germline assignment: CDR1 MGHDK and CDR2 SYGVNS. The CDR3 is CASSDISSTGAYEQYF. DNA for the CDR3: TGTGCCAGCAGTGATATTTCCTCGACGGGGGCCTACGAGCAGTACTTC.

The chain employs TRBV6-5 and TRBJ1-1; D unresolved. Germline V lookup: CDR1 MNHEY, CDR2 SVGAGI. The CDR3 is 14 amino acids. The germline V and J ends were trimmed by 7 bases and 10 bases, with 22 bases remaining between them. CDR3: CASTSQRMRGSAFF. The CDR3 DNA follows: TGTGCCAGCACATCCCAAAGAATGCGGGGATCAGCTTTCTTT.

The chain combines TRBV2 with TRBJ2-5, with D perhaps matching TRBD2 (6 bases). Trimming took off 3 bases at V and 5 bases at J, with 10 bases between the two ends. This CDR3 comprises 13 residues. The germline V gene encodes CDR1 SNHLY and CDR2 FYNNEI. DNA for the CDR3: TGTGCCAGCAGTGAGGGGGGTCGGGAGACCCAGTACTTC. This sequence encodes CASSEGGRETQYF. Complete variable domain (other parts from reference TRBV2 and TRBJ2-5): EPEVTQTPSHQVTQMGQEVILRCVPISNHLYFYWYRQILGQKVEFLVSFYNNEISEKSEIFDDQFSVERPDGSNFTLKIRSTKLEDSAMYFCASSEGGRETQYFGPGTRLLVL.

CDR3 loop: CASSQDLREHSPLHF. DNA for the CDR3: TGTGCCAGCAGCCAAGATCTTCGGGAGCATTCACCCCTCCACTTT. The rearrangement links TRBV3-1 (or the pseudogene TRBV3-2) to TRBJ1-6, with no clear D. V lost 0 bases to trimming and J lost 8 bases, with 11 bases between them. This CDR3 region has 15 residues. Germline loops: CDR1 LGHDT, CDR2 YNNKEL (reference sequence).

The chain employs TRBV30 and TRBJ1-5; D gene unclear. The CDR3 has 15 residues. The ends were cut back, 7 bases at V and 3 bases at J, with 19 bases in the middle. In germline, CDR1 is GTSNPN, CDR2 SVGIG (reference sequence). The CDR3 here is CASKPLGVDNQPQHF. The CDR3 nucleotides are TGTGCCTCTAAGCCTCTGGGAGTTGACAATCAGCCCCAGCATTTT.

This clone was recorded only once. The chain carries TRBV19 and TRBJ1-5, with TRBD1 matching 9 bases. The CDR3 has 15 amino acids. Germline lookup yields CDR1 LNHDA and CDR2 SQIVND (reference sequence). V gave up 5 bases and J gave up 3 bases; unmatched junction bases: 5. CDR3 in amino acids: CASSYNRGHNQPQHF. As DNA, the CDR3 is TGTGCCAGTAGTTATAACAGGGGGCACAATCAGCCCCAGCATTTT.

This clone was seen only once. The chain is built from TRBV29-1 and TRBJ1-2; possible D gene TRBD1, 5 bases. Germline CDR1 SQVTM, CDR2 ANQGSEA. This CDR3 has 11 residues. V was pared by 7 bases and J by 6 bases, with 12 bases between. The CDR3 sequence: CSARRQNGYTF. In nucleotides, the CDR3 is TGCAGCGCCCGTAGACAGAATGGCTACACCTTC.

This clone was found once. The gene calls are TRBV6-6 and TRBJ2-5; TRBD1 is a possible D gene (6 bases). This CDR3 has 12 residues. V dropped 7 bases and J dropped 4 bases, with 10 bases sitting between them. Germline loops: CDR1 MNHNY, CDR2 SVGAGI (reference sequence). CDR3 sequence reads: CASTLDRETQYF. In DNA form, the CDR3 reads TGTGCCAGCACTTTGGACAGAGAGACCCAGTACTTC.

V is TRBV23-1 and J is TRBJ1-6, with TRBD1 identical over 9 bases. TRBV23-1 is an ORF, with its function uncertain. After removal of 3 bases from V and 4 bases from J, the junction contained 7 bases not matched to a gene. The CDR3 has 17 residues. For the CDR3, the DNA is TGCGCCAGCAGTCACCTGCCCGGACAGGGGTATAATTCACCCCTCCACTTT. Encoded protein: CASSHLPGQGYNSPLHF.

The CDR3 nucleotides are TGTGCCAGCTCACCACAAAAGGGACTAGGCTACGAGCAGTACTTC. Translating gives CASSPQKGLGYEQYF. The rearrangement links TRBV18 to TRBJ2-7; 8 bases fit TRBD2. The CDR3 is 15 residues long. J gave up 3 bases and V 1 base, and 5 bases lay outside the gene matches. Per germline, CDR1 KGHSH and CDR2 LQKENI.

This rearrangement joins TRBV5-1 to TRBJ2-5, with D possibly being TRBD1 (6 bases). V lost 0 bases, J lost 0 bases, and 12 bases lay in between. The CDR3 has 16 amino acids. CDR1 and CDR2 (germline): SGHRS, YFSETQ. The DNA of the CDR3 is TGCGCCAGCAGCTTGGGTGGGACACGAAACCAAGAGACCCAGTACTTC. Translated, it gives CASSLGGTRNQETQYF.

The DNA of the CDR3 is TGTGCCAGCAGCCCCCCCAAGGGGAGGAACACCATATATTTT. It yields the protein CASSPPKGRNTIYF. This chain connects TRBV9 to TRBJ1-3; D may be TRBD1 (5 bases). V was pared by 4 bases and J by 7 bases, with 15 bases between. The CDR3 loop spans 14 amino acids. CDR1 and CDR2 from the germline V gene are SGDLS and YYNGEE. Full variable domain (missing parts from reference TRBV9 and TRBJ1-3): DSGVTQTPKHLITATGQRVTLRCSPRSGDLSVYWYQQSLDQGLQFLIQYYNGEERAKGNILERFSAQQFPDLHSELNLSSLELGDSALYFCASSPPKGRNTIYFGEGSWLTVV.

The chain has TRBV5-1 and TRBJ2-3, with 9 bases identical to TRBD2. Looked up from germline, CDR1 is SGHRS and CDR2 is YFSETQ. This CDR3 spans 16 amino acids. The junction had 8 bases not matched to a gene; V was cut back by 2 bases and J by 4 bases. CDR3 bases: TGCGCCAGCAGCTTTCCGTTAGCGGGGGCAGCAGATACGCAGTATTTT. Protein: CASSFPLAGAADTQYF. Full variable domain (remainder filled in from reference TRBV5-1 and TRBJ2-3): KAGVTQTPRYLIKTRGQQVTLSCSPISGHRSVSWYQQTPGQGLQFLFEYFSETQRNKGNFPGRFSGRQFSNSRSEMNVSTLELGDSALYLCASSFPLAGAADTQYFGPGTRLTVL.

This chain joins TRBV30 and TRBJ2-1; 10 bases line up with TRBD2. The V gene's germline CDR1 is GTSNPN and CDR2 SVGIG (reference sequence). J lost 4 bases, V lost 5 bases, and 5 bases had no gene match. CDR3 length: 14 amino acids. The DNA of the CDR3 is TGTGCCTGGGGGCTAGCGGGGGATTACAATGAGCAGTTCTTC. Protein sequence: CAWGLAGDYNEQFF.

This chain uses TRBV10-3 with TRBJ2-5; D ambiguous. The CDR3 loop spans 12 amino acids. Per the germline V gene, CDR1 is ENHRY and CDR2 is SYGVKD. Trimming left V 8 bases short and J 2 bases short, with 9 bases between. The CDR3 protein is CAISRQQETQYF. CDR3 coding DNA: TGTGCCATCTCTAGGCAGCAAGAGACCCAGTACTTC.

The gene calls are TRBV19 and TRBJ1-1; 12 bases agree with TRBD1. The ends lost 9 bases at V and 1 base at J; junction bases unmatched: 6. Germline V CDR1 and CDR2: LNHDA, SQIVND (reference sequence). This CDR3 is built from 15 residues. The CDR3, as DNA: TGTGCCAGCAAACCGGGACAGGGGGCGAACACTGAAGCTTTCTTT. It translates to CASKPGQGANTEAFF.

The genes are TRBV18 and TRBJ1-2, with 7 bases fitting TRBD1. This CDR3 is built from 14 residues. Germline V gene sequence: CDR1 KGHSH, CDR2 LQKENI. Trimming removed 0 bases from V and 6 bases from J; junction bases left unmatched: 4. The CDR3 loop is CASSPPTGRNGYTF. DNA for the CDR3: TGTGCCAGCTCACCACCGACAGGGAGGAATGGCTACACCTTC.

The chain joins TRBV10-1 to TRBJ1-5, with D maybe TRBD1 (6 bases). Germline CDR1 and CDR2: WNHNN and SYGVQD (reference sequence). The V end was cut by 2 bases, the J end by 2 bases, with 16 bases between. The CDR3 runs 17 residues. CDR3: CASSEKGGARGNQPQHF. The CDR3 DNA follows: TGCGCCAGCAGTGAGAAAGGGGGGGCGCGGGGCAATCAGCCCCAGCATTTT.